A single sample is the source of the 24 T cell receptor beta chains below, sequenced in a study of technical replicates of blood from several donors. Sequencing was performed with immunoSEQ multiplex PCR; in TCRdb, only in-frame clones are kept and a portion is missing. This sample yields tens of thousands of clones, of which around 94% are seen a single time; about 0.4% belongs to the top ten. Sequencing was carried out using T cells isolated from PBMCs. These receptors all stem from a human donor in good health.

This chain connects TRBV7-2 to TRBJ2-1; perhaps TRBD2 as D (5 bases). Germline lookup yields CDR1 SGHTA and CDR2 FQGNSA. The CDR3 consists of 15 residues. The V end lost 5 bases, the J end lost 3 bases, and 14 bases lay between the germline ends. The CDR3 region has the DNA TGTGCCAGCAGCAAAACCCCGGGGAGCTACAATGAGCAGTTCTTC. Translating it yields CASSKTPGSYNEQFF.

This rearrangement joins TRBV5-1 to TRBJ2-2; a weak D match, TRBD1 (5 bases). V lost 7 bases, J lost 3 bases, and 7 bases lay in between. The CDR3 spans 12 residues. Looked up from germline, CDR1 is SGHRS and CDR2 is YFSETQ. The CDR3 here is CASWGDTGELFF. In DNA, the CDR3 is TGCGCCAGCTGGGGCGACACCGGGGAGCTGTTTTTT. Variable domain in full (rest from reference TRBV5-1 and TRBJ2-2): KAGVTQTPRYLIKTRGQQVTLSCSPISGHRSVSWYQQTPGQGLQFLFEYFSETQRNKGNFPGRFSGRQFSNSRSEMNVSTLELGDSALYLCASWGDTGELFFGEGSRLTVL.

The J gene is TRBJ2-2, the V gene TRBV29-1; D may be TRBD1 (5 bases). V was pared by 6 bases and J by 1 base, with 9 bases between. The germline V gene has CDR1 SQVTM and CDR2 ANQGSEA. CDR3 size: 13 residues. CDR3 sequence: CSVDRQNTGELFF. CDR3 coding DNA: TGCAGCGTCGACAGACAGAACACCGGGGAGCTGTTTTTT.

This sequence joins TRBV5-1 and TRBJ1-1; 9 bases are shared with TRBD1. V lost 4 bases and J lost 3; bases outside the gene matches: 10. CDR3 length: 16 residues. Germline CDR1 SGHRS, CDR2 YFSETQ. In DNA, the CDR3 is TGCGCCAGCAGCCCGGGGGACAGGGAAGGGGACACTGAAGCTTTCTTT. Residues: CASSPGDREGDTEAFF. Full variable domain (missing parts from reference TRBV5-1 and TRBJ1-1): KAGVTQTPRYLIKTRGQQVTLSCSPISGHRSVSWYQQTPGQGLQFLFEYFSETQRNKGNFPGRFSGRQFSNSRSEMNVSTLELGDSALYLCASSPGDREGDTEAFFGQGTRLTVV.

The rearrangement links TRBV4-1 to TRBJ1-4; TRBD1 aligns across 8 bases. V shed 0 bases, J shed 7 bases, and the junction held 4 bases outside the gene matches. This CDR3 has 15 amino acids. Germline V gene sequence: CDR1 MGHRA, CDR2 YSYEKL. Here the CDR3 reads CASSQDRTGFEKLFF. DNA for the CDR3: TGCGCCAGCAGCCAAGATAGGACAGGGTTTGAAAAACTGTTTTTT.

The genes are TRBV7-2 and TRBJ1-1; 7 bases agree with TRBD1. CDR1 and CDR2 (germline): SGHTA, FQGNSA. The ends lost 6 bases at V and 1 base at J; junction bases unmatched: 5. The CDR3 consists of 14 residues. CDR3 nucleotide sequence: TGTGCCAGCAGGCTGGGACAGACGAACACTGAAGCTTTCTTT. Residues: CASRLGQTNTEAFF.

This chain's CDR3 is CASSLDGPSSADTQYF. The CDR3 DNA sequence: TGTGCCAGCAGCTTAGATGGGCCCTCTAGCGCAGATACGCAGTATTTT. This sequence joins TRBV11-3 and TRBJ2-3, with D maybe TRBD2 (6 bases). This CDR3 has 16 amino acids. In germline, CDR1 is SGHNT, CDR2 YENEEA. Trimming took off 0 bases at V and 4 bases at J, with 14 bases between the two ends.

This clone appeared once. The chain employs TRBV5-1 and TRBJ2-1; 13 bases are shared with TRBD2. Germline-derived CDR1 and CDR2 are SGHRS and YFSETQ. After removal of 0 bases from V and 4 bases from J, the junction contained 1 base not matched to a gene. CDR3 length: 16 amino acids. CDR3 sequence (DNA): TGCGCCAGCAGCTTGGGGGGACTAGCGGGATACAATGAGCAGTTCTTC. Its translation is CASSLGGLAGYNEQFF. Combining the CDR3 with reference TRBV5-1 and TRBJ2-1 gives the whole variable domain KAGVTQTPRYLIKTRGQQVTLSCSPISGHRSVSWYQQTPGQGLQFLFEYFSETQRNKGNFPGRFSGRQFSNSRSEMNVSTLELGDSALYLCASSLGGLAGYNEQFFGPGTRLTVL.

V usage is TRBV13 and J usage is TRBJ1-2, with D possibly being TRBD1 (5 bases). Germline V gene sequence: CDR1 PRHDT, CDR2 FYEKMQ (reference sequence). With 5 bases removed from V and 8 bases from J, the gap between germline ends came to 18 bases. This CDR3 has 14 residues. CDR3 in amino acids: CASSPQGTRWGYTF. Written as DNA, the CDR3 is TGTGCCAGCAGCCCTCAGGGCACCCGGTGGGGCTACACCTTC.

The chain is built from TRBV28 and TRBJ2-3; 8 positions agree with TRBD1. The CDR3 runs to 16 residues. J was trimmed by 6 bases and V by 5 bases; bases with no gene match: 13. The germline gives CDR1 MDHEN, CDR2 SYDVKM. The CDR3 protein is CASSEDGDRSWDTQYF. The CDR3 DNA follows: TGTGCCAGCAGTGAAGACGGGGACAGGTCGTGGGATACGCAGTATTTT.

The rearrangement uses TRBV6-1 and TRBJ1-5; 8 bases align to TRBD1. The V and J ends lost 1 base and 2 bases, in that order; junction bases with no gene match: 4. The CDR3 is made up of 16 amino acids. The germline V gene has CDR1 MNHNS and CDR2 SASEGT. The CDR3 here is CASSEGTGRGNQPQHF. The CDR3 nucleotides read TGTGCCAGCAGTGAAGGGACAGGGAGAGGCAATCAGCCCCAGCATTTT.

The chain has TRBV5-5 and TRBJ2-1, with 13 bases that match TRBD2. This CDR3 region has 15 residues. The germline V gene has CDR1 SGHKS and CDR2 YYEKEE (reference sequence). V trimming: 3 bases; J trimming: 15 bases; junction bases outside the gene matches: 12. CDR3 sequence: CASSYQYGLAGDWFF. In DNA form, the CDR3 reads TGTGCCAGCAGCTACCAATATGGACTAGCGGGAGATTGGTTCTTC.

The J gene is TRBJ1-4, the V gene TRBV10-3; D gene uncertain. Between the trimmed V and J ends, which lost 6 bases and 0 bases, there was a span of 5 bases. CDR1 is ENHRY, CDR2 SYGVKD, per germline. This CDR3 region has 13 residues. The CDR3 bases are TGTGCCATCAGCCATGCAACTAATGAAAAACTGTTTTTT. It yields the protein CAISHATNEKLFF.

The CDR3 DNA reads TGCGCCAGCAGCTTGGAGGAGATCGTAATACCAGATACGCAGTATTTT. Protein product: CASSLEEIVIPDTQYF. The chain couples TRBV5-1 to TRBJ2-3, with D hard to call. Per germline, CDR1 SGHRS and CDR2 YFSETQ. The CDR3 contains 16 residues. Trimming left V 0 bases short and J 4 bases short, with 15 bases between.

The chain couples TRBV15 to TRBJ1-4; the D gene is possibly TRBD1 (6 bases). Trimming took 8 bases from V and 3 from J, leaving 16 bases between them. The length of the CDR3 is 15 residues. Germline-derived CDR1 and CDR2 are LNHNV and YYDKDF (reference sequence). The CDR3 DNA reads TGTGCCACCCGGAGATGGGGGCTGCCTAATGAAAAACTGTTTTTT. This sequence encodes CATRRWGLPNEKLFF.

CDR3 sequence (DNA): TGTGCCAGCAGCGGGACTAGCGGGAGAGTGGGGGAAGTGCAGTATTTT. It codes for CASSGTSGRVGEVQYF. This chain links TRBV5-4 with TRBJ2-3; 14 bases fit TRBD2. Trimming removed 4 bases from V and 11 bases from J; junction bases left unmatched: 12. CDR1 and CDR2 from the germline V gene are SGHNT and YYREEE (reference sequence). The CDR3 contains 16 residues.

The rearrangement links TRBV9 to TRBJ2-2; perhaps TRBD1 as D (5 bases). The CDR3 length is 16 residues. With 0 bases removed from V and 0 bases from J, the gap between germline ends came to 9 bases. Germline-derived CDR1 and CDR2 are SGDLS and YYNGEE. The CDR3 spells CASSVEVGANTGELFF. The CDR3 bases are TGTGCCAGCAGCGTAGAGGTAGGGGCGAACACCGGGGAGCTGTTTTTT.

The DNA of the CDR3 is TGTGCCAGCAGCTTAATTCTGGAGGGCTCCATATATTTT. It translates to CASSLILEGSIYF. This chain uses TRBV7-2 with TRBJ1-3; D gene unclear. With 2 bases removed from V and 11 bases from J, the gap between germline ends came to 13 bases. Per germline, CDR1 SGHTA and CDR2 FQGNSA. This CDR3 spans 13 amino acids. The full variable domain, with the rest looked up from reference TRBV7-2 and TRBJ1-3, is GAGVSQSPSNKVTEKGKDVELRCDPISGHTALYWYRQSLGQGLEFLIYFQGNSAPDKSGLPSDRFSAERTGGSVSTLTIQRTQQEDSAVYLCASSLILEGSIYFGEGSWLTVV.

This sequence joins TRBV11-2 and TRBJ1-5, with D possibly matching TRBD1 (6 bases). CDR3 size: 14 residues. From germline, CDR1 is SGHAT and CDR2 FQNNGV. Deletions cut 1 base from V and 9 bases from J, with 13 bases between. CDR3 amino acids: CASSLAGAGWPQHF. The CDR3 nucleotides read TGTGCCAGCAGCTTAGCAGGGGCTGGATGGCCCCAGCATTTT.

This sequence joins TRBV19 and TRBJ2-5, with a weak D call TRBD1 (6 bases). Deletions cut 6 bases from V and 5 bases from J, with 19 bases between. CDR3 length equals 15 residues. Germline assignment: CDR1 LNHDA and CDR2 SQIVND (reference sequence). This chain's CDR3 is CASRRLGQLGETQYF. CDR3 in DNA: TGTGCCAGTAGACGGCTCGGACAGCTCGGGGAGACCCAGTACTTC.

The gene calls are TRBV5-4 and TRBJ1-1; TRBD1 might be the D (6 bases). With 1 base removed from V and 4 bases from J, the gap between germline ends came to 8 bases. CDR1 is SGHNT and CDR2 is YYREEE in the germline V gene (reference sequence). The CDR3 is 13 residues long. The CDR3 coding sequence is TGTGCCAGCAGCTTGACAGGGTTCACTGAAGCTTTCTTT. Amino acid sequence: CASSLTGFTEAFF. Using reference TRBV5-4 and TRBJ1-1 for the parts outside the CDR3, the full variable domain is ETGVTQSPTHLIKTRGQQVTLRCSSQSGHNTVSWYQQALGQGPQFIFQYYREEENGRGNFPPRFSGLQFPNYSSELNVNALELDDSALYLCASSLTGFTEAFFGQGTRLTVV.

The genes are TRBV28 and TRBJ1-2; a weak D match, TRBD1 (5 bases). Trimming shortened V by 3 bases and J by 2 bases, and 10 bases separated the two germline ends. Germline CDR1 is MDHEN and CDR2 is SYDVKM. The CDR3 length is 14 residues. The DNA for the CDR3 is TGTGCCAGCAGTTTCGGACGGGGGAACTATGGCTACACCTTC. Amino acids: CASSFGRGNYGYTF.

This rearrangement joins TRBV27 to TRBJ2-7, with a tentative D call TRBD2 (6 bases). Trimming took off 3 bases at V and 5 bases at J, with 8 bases between the two ends. The CDR3 extends over 12 amino acids. Germline loops: CDR1 MNHEY, CDR2 SMNVEV (reference sequence). CDR3 region: CASSFRRDEQYF. The DNA of the CDR3 is TGTGCCAGCAGTTTTAGGAGGGACGAGCAGTACTTC.

This chain links TRBV4-1 with TRBJ1-1, with TRBD1 matching over 7 bases. The J segment lost 4 bases and the V segment lost 4 bases, leaving 15 bases of the junction unmatched. The germline V gene has CDR1 MGHRA and CDR2 YSYEKL. The CDR3 is 17 residues long. The CDR3 sequence is CASSLQGPGVMSTEAFF. CDR3 coding DNA: TGCGCCAGCAGCCTACAGGGGCCGGGAGTGATGAGCACTGAAGCTTTCTTT.